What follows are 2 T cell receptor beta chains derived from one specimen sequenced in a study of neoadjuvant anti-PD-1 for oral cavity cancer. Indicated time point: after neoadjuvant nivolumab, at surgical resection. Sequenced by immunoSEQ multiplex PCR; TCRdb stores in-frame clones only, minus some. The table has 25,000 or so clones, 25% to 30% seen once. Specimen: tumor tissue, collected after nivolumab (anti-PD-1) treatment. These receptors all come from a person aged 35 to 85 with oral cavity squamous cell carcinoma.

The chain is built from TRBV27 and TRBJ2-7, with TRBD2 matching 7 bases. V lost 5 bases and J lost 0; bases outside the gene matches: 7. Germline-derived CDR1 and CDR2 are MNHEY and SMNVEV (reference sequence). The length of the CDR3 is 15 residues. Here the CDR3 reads CASSGGVGISYEQYF. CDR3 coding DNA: TGTGCCAGCAGTGGGGGGGTGGGGATCTCCTACGAGCAGTACTTC.

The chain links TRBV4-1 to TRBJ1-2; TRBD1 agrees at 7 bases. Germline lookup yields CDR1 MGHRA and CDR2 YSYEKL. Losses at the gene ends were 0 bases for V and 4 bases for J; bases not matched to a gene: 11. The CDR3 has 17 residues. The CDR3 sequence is CASSQDPTGRSAYGYTF. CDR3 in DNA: TGCGCCAGCAGCCAAGACCCGACAGGGAGGTCGGCCTATGGCTACACCTTC.